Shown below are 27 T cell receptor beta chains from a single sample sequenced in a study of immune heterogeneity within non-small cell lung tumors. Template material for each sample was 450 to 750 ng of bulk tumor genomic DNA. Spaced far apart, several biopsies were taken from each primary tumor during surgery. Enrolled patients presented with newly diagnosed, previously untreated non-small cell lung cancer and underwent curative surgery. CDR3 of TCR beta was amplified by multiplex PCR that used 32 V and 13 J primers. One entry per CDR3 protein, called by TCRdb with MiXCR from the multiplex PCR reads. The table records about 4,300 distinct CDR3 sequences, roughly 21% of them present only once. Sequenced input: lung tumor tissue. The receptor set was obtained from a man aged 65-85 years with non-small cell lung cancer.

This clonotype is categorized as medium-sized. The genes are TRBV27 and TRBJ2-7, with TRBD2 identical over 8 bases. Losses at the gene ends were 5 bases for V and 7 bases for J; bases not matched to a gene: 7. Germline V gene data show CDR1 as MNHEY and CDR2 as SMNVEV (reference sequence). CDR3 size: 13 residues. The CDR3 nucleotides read TGTGCCAGCAGTGGCGGGGGGCCGCGGGAGCAGTACTTC. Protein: CASSGGGPREQYF.

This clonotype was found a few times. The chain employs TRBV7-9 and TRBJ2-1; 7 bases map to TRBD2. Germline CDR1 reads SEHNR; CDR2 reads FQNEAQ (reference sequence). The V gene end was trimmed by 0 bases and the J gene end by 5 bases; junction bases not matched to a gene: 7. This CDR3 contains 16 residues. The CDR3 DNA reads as TGTGCCAGCAGCTTAGCAAGTCTAGCGGACCACAATGAGCAGTTCTTC. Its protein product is CASSLASLADHNEQFF.

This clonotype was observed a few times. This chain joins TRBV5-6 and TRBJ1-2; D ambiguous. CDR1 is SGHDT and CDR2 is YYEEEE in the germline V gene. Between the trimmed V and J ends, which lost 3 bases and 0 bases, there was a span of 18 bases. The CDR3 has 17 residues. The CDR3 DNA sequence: TGTGCCAGCAGCTCGGTGAGCTTGAGGAGGCCTAACTATGGCTACACCTTC. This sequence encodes CASSSVSLRRPNYGYTF.

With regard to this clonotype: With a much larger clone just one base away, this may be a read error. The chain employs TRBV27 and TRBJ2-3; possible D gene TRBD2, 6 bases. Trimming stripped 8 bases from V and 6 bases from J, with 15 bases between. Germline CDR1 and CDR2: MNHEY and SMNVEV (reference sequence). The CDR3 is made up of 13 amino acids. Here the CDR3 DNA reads TGTGCCAGCCGTCCTGGAGGGGTGGATACGCAGTATTTT. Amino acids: CASRPGGVDTQYF.

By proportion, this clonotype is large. CDR3 nucleotides: TGTGCCAGCAGAAACCCAGGGGGGACTGGAAACACCATATATTTT. This sequence encodes CASRNPGGTGNTIYF. This rearrangement joins TRBV6-1 to TRBJ1-3; TRBD1 agrees at 7 bases. This CDR3 region has 15 residues. The germline gives CDR1 MNHNS, CDR2 SASEGT. Trimming removed 6 bases from V and 2 bases from J; junction bases left unmatched: 7.

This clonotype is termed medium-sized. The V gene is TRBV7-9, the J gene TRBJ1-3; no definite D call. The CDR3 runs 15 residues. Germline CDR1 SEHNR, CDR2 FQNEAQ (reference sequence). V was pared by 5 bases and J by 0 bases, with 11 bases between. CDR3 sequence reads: CASSPVLVSGNTIYF. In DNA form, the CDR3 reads TGTGCCAGCAGCCCCGTCCTTGTCTCTGGAAACACCATATATTTT.

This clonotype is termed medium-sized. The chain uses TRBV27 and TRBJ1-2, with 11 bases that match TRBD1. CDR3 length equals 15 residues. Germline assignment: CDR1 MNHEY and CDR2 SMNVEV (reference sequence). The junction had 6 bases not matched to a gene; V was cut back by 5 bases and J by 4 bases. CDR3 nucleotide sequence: TGTGCCAGCAGTCCGGACAGGGGGCCTGGCTATGGCTACACCTTC. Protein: CASSPDRGPGYGYTF.

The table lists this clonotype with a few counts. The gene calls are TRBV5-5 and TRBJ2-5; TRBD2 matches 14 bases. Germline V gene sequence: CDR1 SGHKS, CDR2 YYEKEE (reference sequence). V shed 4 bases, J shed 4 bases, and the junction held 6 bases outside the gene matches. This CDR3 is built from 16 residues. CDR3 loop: CASSRGLAGVTETQYF. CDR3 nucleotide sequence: TGTGCCAGCAGCCGGGGACTAGCGGGAGTAACAGAGACCCAGTACTTC. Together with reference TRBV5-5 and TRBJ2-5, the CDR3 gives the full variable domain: DAGVTQSPTHLIKTRGQQVTLRCSPISGHKSVSWYQQVLGQGPQFIFQYYEKEERGRGNFPDRFSARQFPNYSSELNVNALLLGDSALYLCASSRGLAGVTETQYFGPGTRLLVL.

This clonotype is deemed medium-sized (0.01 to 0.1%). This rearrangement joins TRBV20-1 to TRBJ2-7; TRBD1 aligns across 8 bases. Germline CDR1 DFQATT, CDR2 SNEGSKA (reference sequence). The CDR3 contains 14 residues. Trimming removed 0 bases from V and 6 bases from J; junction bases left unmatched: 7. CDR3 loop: CSARETGEIGEQYF. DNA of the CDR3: TGCAGTGCTAGAGAGACAGGGGAAATCGGCGAGCAGTACTTC.

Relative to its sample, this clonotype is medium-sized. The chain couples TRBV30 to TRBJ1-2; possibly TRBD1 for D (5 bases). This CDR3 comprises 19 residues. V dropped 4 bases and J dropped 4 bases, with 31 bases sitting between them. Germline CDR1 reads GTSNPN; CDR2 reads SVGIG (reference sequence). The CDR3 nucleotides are TGTGCCTGGATACCCAAGGGATTGGCGAGGGAGGGGTCGACCTATGGCTACACCTTC. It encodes CAWIPKGLAREGSTYGYTF.

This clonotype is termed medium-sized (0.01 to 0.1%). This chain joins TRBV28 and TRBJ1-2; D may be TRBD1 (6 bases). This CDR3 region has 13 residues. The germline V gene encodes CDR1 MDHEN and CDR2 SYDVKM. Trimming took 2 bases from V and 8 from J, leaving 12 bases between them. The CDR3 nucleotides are TGTGCCAGCAGTTTAAGGGGGGCCCGAGGCTACACCTTC. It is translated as CASSLRGARGYTF.

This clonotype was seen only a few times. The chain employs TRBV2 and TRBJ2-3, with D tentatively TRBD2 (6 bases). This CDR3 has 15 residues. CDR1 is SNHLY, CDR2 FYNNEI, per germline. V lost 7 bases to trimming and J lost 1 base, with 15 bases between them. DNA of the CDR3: TGTGCCAGCAAGGCCGGGAGACGGGGCACAGATACGCAGTATTTT. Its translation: CASKAGRRGTDTQYF.

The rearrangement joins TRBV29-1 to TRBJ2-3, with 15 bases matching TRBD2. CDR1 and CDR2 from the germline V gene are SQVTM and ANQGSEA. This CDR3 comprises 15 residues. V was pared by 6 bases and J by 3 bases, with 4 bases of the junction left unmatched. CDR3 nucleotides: TGCAGCGTCCTCGGACTAGCGGGGGGGACAGATACGCAGTATTTT. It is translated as CSVLGLAGGTDTQYF.

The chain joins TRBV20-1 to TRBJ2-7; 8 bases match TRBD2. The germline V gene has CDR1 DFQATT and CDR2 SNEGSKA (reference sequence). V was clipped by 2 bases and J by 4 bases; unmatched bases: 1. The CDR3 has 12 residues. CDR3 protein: CSARPGGYEQYF. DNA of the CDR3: TGCAGTGCTAGACCGGGAGGGTACGAGCAGTACTTC.

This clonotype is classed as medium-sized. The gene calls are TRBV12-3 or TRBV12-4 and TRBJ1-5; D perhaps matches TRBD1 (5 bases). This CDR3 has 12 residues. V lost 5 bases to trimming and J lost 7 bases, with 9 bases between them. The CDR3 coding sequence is TGTGCCAGCAGTCCAGGGCACCAGCCCCAGCATTTT. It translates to CASSPGHQPQHF.

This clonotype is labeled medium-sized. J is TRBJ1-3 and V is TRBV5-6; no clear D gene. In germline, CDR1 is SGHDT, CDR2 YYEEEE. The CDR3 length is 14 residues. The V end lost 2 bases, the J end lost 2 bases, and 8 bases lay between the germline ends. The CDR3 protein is CASSFWEPGNTIYF. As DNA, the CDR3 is TGTGCCAGCAGCTTCTGGGAGCCTGGAAACACCATATATTTT.

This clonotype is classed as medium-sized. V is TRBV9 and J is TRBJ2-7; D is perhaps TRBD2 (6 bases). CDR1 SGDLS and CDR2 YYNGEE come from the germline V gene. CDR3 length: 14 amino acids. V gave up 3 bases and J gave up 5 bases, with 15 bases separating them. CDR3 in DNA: TGTGCCAGCAGCGGGGTGGAGGGGACGCACGAGCAGTACTTC. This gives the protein CASSGVEGTHEQYF.

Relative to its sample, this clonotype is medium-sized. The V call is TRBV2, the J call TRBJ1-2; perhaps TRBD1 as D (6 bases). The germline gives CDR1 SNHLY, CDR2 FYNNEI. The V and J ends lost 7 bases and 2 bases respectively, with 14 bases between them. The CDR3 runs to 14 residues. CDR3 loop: CASIGQSSNYGYTF. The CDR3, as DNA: TGTGCCAGCATCGGACAGTCATCGAACTATGGCTACACCTTC.

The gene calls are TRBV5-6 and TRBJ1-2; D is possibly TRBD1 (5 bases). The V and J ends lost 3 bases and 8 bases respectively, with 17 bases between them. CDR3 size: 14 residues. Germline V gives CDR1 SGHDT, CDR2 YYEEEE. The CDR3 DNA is TGTGCCAGCAGCTCCCGGTTTACCAGGGAAGGCTACACCTTC. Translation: CASSSRFTREGYTF.

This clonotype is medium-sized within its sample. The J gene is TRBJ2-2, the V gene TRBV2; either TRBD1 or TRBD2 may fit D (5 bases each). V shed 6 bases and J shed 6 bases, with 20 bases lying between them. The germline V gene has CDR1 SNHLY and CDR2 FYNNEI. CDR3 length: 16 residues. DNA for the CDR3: TGTGCCAGCAGCCTCAGTGAGGGGCCAGTCGCCGGGGAGCTGTTTTTT. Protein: CASSLSEGPVAGELFF. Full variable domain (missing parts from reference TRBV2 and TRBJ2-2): EPEVTQTPSHQVTQMGQEVILRCVPISNHLYFYWYRQILGQKVEFLVSFYNNEISEKSEIFDDQFSVERPDGSNFTLKIRSTKLEDSAMYFCASSLSEGPVAGELFFGEGSRLTVL.

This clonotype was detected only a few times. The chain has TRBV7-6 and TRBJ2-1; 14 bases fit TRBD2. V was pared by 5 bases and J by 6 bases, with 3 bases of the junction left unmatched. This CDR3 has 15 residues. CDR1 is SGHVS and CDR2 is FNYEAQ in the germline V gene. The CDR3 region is CASSRTSGGSNEQFF. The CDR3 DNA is TGTGCCAGCAGCCGGACTAGCGGGGGGTCCAATGAGCAGTTCTTC.

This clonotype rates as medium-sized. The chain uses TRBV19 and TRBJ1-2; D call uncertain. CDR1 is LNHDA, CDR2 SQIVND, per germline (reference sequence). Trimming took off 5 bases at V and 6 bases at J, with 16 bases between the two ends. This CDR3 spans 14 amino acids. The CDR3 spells CASSASRRADGYTF. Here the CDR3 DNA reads TGTGCCAGTAGTGCCTCCCGGAGGGCAGATGGCTACACCTTC.

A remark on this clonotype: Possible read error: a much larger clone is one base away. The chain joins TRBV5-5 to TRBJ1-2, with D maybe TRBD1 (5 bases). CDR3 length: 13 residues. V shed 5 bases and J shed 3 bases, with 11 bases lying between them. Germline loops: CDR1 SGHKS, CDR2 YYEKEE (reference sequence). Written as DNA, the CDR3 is TGTGCCAGCAGATTTCAGGGAGACTATGGCTACACCTTC. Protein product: CASRFQGDYGYTF.

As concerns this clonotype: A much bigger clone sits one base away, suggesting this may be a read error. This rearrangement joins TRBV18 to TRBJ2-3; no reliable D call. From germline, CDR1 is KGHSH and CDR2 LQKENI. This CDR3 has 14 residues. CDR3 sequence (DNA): TGTTCCAGCTCACCCCGTGGAAGCACAGATACGCAGTATTTT. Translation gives CSSSPRGSTDTQYF.

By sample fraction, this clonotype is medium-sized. The CDR3 protein is CASSYSGRNEQYF. As DNA, the CDR3 is TGTGCCAGCAGTTACAGCGGGAGAAACGAGCAGTACTTC. V and J are TRBV6-2 or TRBV6-3 and TRBJ2-7; the match to TRBD2 covers 8 bases. J gave up 5 bases and V 2 bases, and 2 bases lay outside the gene matches. This CDR3 is 13 amino acids long. Germline values: CDR1 MNHEY, CDR2 SVGEGT.

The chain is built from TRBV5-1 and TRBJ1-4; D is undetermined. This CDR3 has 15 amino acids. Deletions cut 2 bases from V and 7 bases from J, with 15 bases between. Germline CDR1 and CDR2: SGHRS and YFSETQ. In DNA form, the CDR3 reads TGCGCCAGCAGCTTTGGGGTGGACCGGGGTGAAAAACTGTTTTTT. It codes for CASSFGVDRGEKLFF.

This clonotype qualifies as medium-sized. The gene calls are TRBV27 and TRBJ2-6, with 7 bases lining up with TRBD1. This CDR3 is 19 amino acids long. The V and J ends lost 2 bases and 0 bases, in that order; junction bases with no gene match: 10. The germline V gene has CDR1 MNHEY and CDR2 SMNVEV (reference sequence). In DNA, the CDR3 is TGTGCCAGCAGTTTAAAAATGGGACAGAGCATCTCTGGGGCCAACGTCCTGACTTTC. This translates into CASSLKMGQSISGANVLTF.